This T cell receptor (beta chain) was sequenced in a study of OX40 agonist ivuxolimab in advanced cancers. Background on the study: Patients undergoing dose escalation presented with hepatocellular carcinoma, melanoma, renal cell or head and neck cancer.

On this clone itself: The antigen is not known.

This CDR3 contains 12 residues. Germline CDR1 and CDR2: SEHNR and FQNEAQ (reference sequence). The V and J ends lost 4 bases and 9 bases respectively, with 13 bases between them. Study findings and constraints: CD4+ T cells averaged fewer expanded clones than CD8+ T cells. A proportion of nonresponders additionally exhibited low normalized T-cell clonal expansion. Expanded peripheral T-cell antigen specificity went undetermined.

Clones were sequenced by immunoSEQ multiplex PCR, and TCRdb holds only the in-frame ones, with some missing. This table holds about 79,000 clones, 91% found once. This TCR derives from an adult with an advanced solid tumor such as melanoma, head and neck, liver or kidney cancer. The gene calls are TRBV7-9 and TRBJ2-7; a weak D match, TRBD2 (5 bases). Sequenced here: CD4+ or CD8+ T cells sorted from blood, sampled in a trial of the OX40 agonist ivuxolimab. The DNA of the CDR3 is TGTGCCAGCAGCTCACAACTCGGGGTGCAGTACTTC. Its translation: CASSSQLGVQYF.